This T cell receptor beta chain came from a study of cytomegalovirus exposure and HLA in healthy donors. 60 Vbeta and 13 Jbeta primers were used in PCR. The method was immunoSEQ multiplex PCR; TCRdb's version includes in-frame clones alone and lacks a portion of them. Of about 130,000 clones listed, approximately 8.9% are singletons. In its sample, this clone is medium-sized. CDR3 length equals 16 residues. V lost 6 bases and J lost 2, with 15 bases in between. The germline V gene has CDR1 SGHRS and CDR2 YFSETQ. The TCR originated in a woman aged 40 to 50 in good health and CMV-seropositive. Sequenced: PBMCs. The chain couples TRBV5-1 to TRBJ2-6, with D tentatively TRBD1 (6 bases). The CDR3 region has the DNA TGCGCCAGCACTCTTAGAGGGGGAGCTGGGGCCAACGTCCTGACTTTC. Residues: CASTLRGGAGANVLTF. Full variable domain (remainder filled in from reference TRBV5-1 and TRBJ2-6): KAGVTQTPRYLIKTRGQQVTLSCSPISGHRSVSWYQQTPGQGLQFLFEYFSETQRNKGNFPGRFSGRQFSNSRSEMNVSTLELGDSALYLCASTLRGGAGANVLTFGAGSRLTVL.